Listed below are T cell receptor beta chains from one sample, sequenced in a study of T cells in Graves' hyperthyroidism and ophthalmopathy. TCRdb reprocessed the multiplex PCR reads with MiXCR, giving one entry per CDR3 protein. The table includes roughly 710,000 distinct CDR3 sequences, just over 35% detected once. The sample was blood. These TCRs come from a woman between 40 and 50 years old with Graves' hyperthyroidism. CDR3s include the opening cysteine and the closing phenylalanine or tryptophan. The D gene is left open where the match is weak. The listing skips clone size in some rows; elsewhere it reads once, few, many or a size class.

size | J | D | V | DNA | CDR3
many | TRBJ1-1 | . | TRBV29-1 | TGCAGCGTTGTACAAGGGTACACTGAAGCTTTCTTT | CSVVQGYTEAFF
few | TRBJ2-2 | TRBD1 | TRBV5-1 | TGCGCCAGCAGCCCGTCCCTGGCGACAGGGCTAACTAACACCGGGGAGCTGTTTTTT | CASSPSLATGLTNTGELFF
many | TRBJ2-7 | . | TRBV20-1 | TGCAGTGCTAGGGCAGGAAGCCCCTACGAGCAGTACTTC | CSARAGSPYEQYF
. | TRBJ1-1 | . | TRBV20-1 | TGCAGTGCTAGGCCCCCCGGGACGGCGAACACTGAAGCTTTCTTT | CSARPPGTANTEAFF
. | TRBJ2-6 | TRBD1 | TRBV7-9 | TGTGCCAGCAGTTCCGGACAGGGAATCACTGGGGCCAACGTCCTGACTTTC | CASSSGQGITGANVLTF
once | TRBJ2-5 | . | TRBV7-9 | TGTGCCAGCAGCTTAAAACAGCCCCAAGAGACCCAGTACTTC | CASSLKQPQETQYF
many | TRBJ1-4 | . | TRBV6-1 | TGTGCCAGCAGTGGGGCTTACGGGGAAAAACTGTTTTTT | CASSGAYGEKLFF
. | TRBJ1-4 | . | TRBV4-3 | TGCGCCAGCAGCCAAGAACAAGGTGAAAAACTGTTTTTT | CASSQEQGEKLFF
. | TRBJ2-3 | TRBD1 | TRBV12-3/TRBV12-4 | TGTGCCAGCCACATCCCAGGGGGATCTCAGTATTTT | CASHIPGGSQYF
many | TRBJ1-1 | TRBD1 | TRBV9 | TGTGCCAGCAGCGCCTACAGGGGCATGGCCACTGAAGCTTTCTTT | CASSAYRGMATEAFF
many | TRBJ1-1 | . | TRBV10-2 | TGCGCCAGCAGTCTCATGCTTCTCGAAGCTTTCTTT | CASSLMLLEAFF
. | TRBJ1-4 | TRBD1 | TRBV20-1 | TGCAGTGGACAGGGGAATAATGAAAAACTGTTTTTT | CSGQGNNEKLFF
. | TRBJ1-2 | TRBD1 | TRBV6-5 | TGTGCCAGCAGTTCGGCGGGACAGGGTTCGAGTGGCTACACCTTC | CASSSAGQGSSGYTF
once | TRBJ1-3 | . | TRBV10-3 | TGTGCCAGCAGTTACACCACAGCGGCCTCTGGAAACACCATATATTTT | CASSYTTAASGNTIYF
many | TRBJ1-2 | . | TRBV24-1 | TGTGCCACCAGTGATAGTTGGGGGGCCGGACCCTATGGCTACACCTTC | CATSDSWGAGPYGYTF
many | TRBJ2-5 | . | TRBV9 | TGTGCCAGCAGCGTAGAAGGACGGCCACAAGAGACCCAGTACTTC | CASSVEGRPQETQYF
. | TRBJ1-5 | . | TRBV10-2 | TGCGCCAGCAGGGCCAGCGATAGCAATCAGCCCCAGCATTTT | CASRASDSNQPQHF
few | TRBJ1-2 | . | TRBV12-3/TRBV12-4 | TGTGCCAGCAGTTTAGGTCTGATAGATGGCTACACCTTC | CASSLGLIDGYTF
many | TRBJ1-3 | TRBD1 | TRBV7-2 | TGTGCCAGCACCGCGACAGGGAACAGTGGAAACACCATATATTTT | CASTATGNSGNTIYF
many | TRBJ2-7 | . | TRBV5-5 | TGTGCCAGCAGCTTGGAGGGAGGTTACTACGAGCAGTACTTC | CASSLEGGYYEQYF
few | TRBJ1-3 | . | TRBV25-1 | TGTGCCTGGAGTGGAACCGGGACCCCTGGAAACACCATATATTTT | CAWSGTGTPGNTIYF
few | TRBJ1-3 | . | TRBV5-6 | TGTGCCAGCAGCCGCGCGGCTGGAAACACCATATATTTT | CASSRAAGNTIYF
. | TRBJ1-2 | . | TRBV7-9 | TGTGCCAGCAGAAGAGGGGGAGCCAACTATGGCTACACCTTC | CASRRGGANYGYTF
. | TRBJ2-3 | TRBD1 | TRBV5-6 | TGTGCCAGCAGCTTGGGACAGGGAACAAGCACAGATACGCAGTATTTT | CASSLGQGTSTDTQYF
many | TRBJ1-4 | . | TRBV29-1 | TGCAGCGTTCTAATTGAAAAACTGTTTTTT | CSVLIEKLFF
many | TRBJ1-5 | . | TRBV19 | TGTGCCGTAGCCTCTATGGGGAGCAATCAGCCCCAGCATTTT | CAVASMGSNQPQHF
. | TRBJ1-1 | . | TRBV29-1 | TGCAGCGTTGTTCGGGCAGGGTGGCGAGCTTTCTTT | CSVVRAGWRAFF
many | TRBJ1-5 | . | TRBV24-1 | TGTGCCACCAGTGATTTATCCGGGAGGCCCCAGCATTTT | CATSDLSGRPQHF
many | TRBJ1-1 | . | TRBV7-2 | TGTGCCAGCAGCGCTCTACGGACTGAAGCTTTCTTT | CASSALRTEAFF
. | TRBJ2-2 | . | TRBV5-1 | TGCGCCAGCAGCCCGGATCTGGGGACCGGGGAGCTGTTTTTT | CASSPDLGTGELFF
once | TRBJ2-7 | TRBD1 | TRBV14 | TGTGCCAGCAGCCGACGGACAGGAGCCTACGAGCAGTACTTC | CASSRRTGAYEQYF
few | TRBJ1-1 | TRBD1 | TRBV4-3 | TGCGCCAGCAGCCAAGACCAGGGGGCGCGCACTGAAGCTTTCTTT | CASSQDQGARTEAFF
many | TRBJ1-2 | . | TRBV15 | TGTGCCACCAGCAGAGATCTGGGGTGGGATGGCTACACCTTC | CATSRDLGWDGYTF
. | TRBJ2-7 | . | TRBV24-1 | TGTGCCACCAGTGATCCCGACAGATCCTACGAGCAGTACTTC | CATSDPDRSYEQYF
many | TRBJ2-5 | TRBD1 | TRBV7-2 | TGTGCCAGCAACCGGGACAGCCAAGAGACCCAGTACTTC | CASNRDSQETQYF
. | TRBJ2-3 | . | TRBV5-4 | TGTGCCAGCAGCTTGTATGTAACAGATACGCAGTATTTT | CASSLYVTDTQYF
few | TRBJ1-2 | . | TRBV7-2 | TGTGCCAGCAGCGCGACAAATAATGGACAGCTTAGATATGGCTACACCTTC | CASSATNNGQLRYGYTF
. | TRBJ2-7 | . | TRBV15 | TGTGCCACCGGCAGAGATTGGGTCACCTCCTACGAGCGGTACTTC | CATGRDWVTSYERYF
. | TRBJ2-7 | . | TRBV10-3 | TGTGCCATCAGTGAAGGATCGCCCTACGAGCAGTACTTC | CAISEGSPYEQYF
. | TRBJ2-7 | TRBD1 | TRBV11-3 | TGTGCCAGCAGCTTGGCATACAGGGGCGAGCAGTACTTC | CASSLAYRGEQYF
. | TRBJ2-5 | TRBD1 | TRBV6-6 | TGTGCCAGCAGTCTCGGGACAGGGATCCAAGAGACCCAGTACTTC | CASSLGTGIQETQYF
. | TRBJ1-1 | . | TRBV6-6 | TGTGCCAGCAGTTACTCGAGCGCAGTGAACACTGAAGCTTTCTTT | CASSYSSAVNTEAFF